The next 18 T cell receptor beta chains were all read from a single sample in a study of blood T cell repertoires in COVID-19. Some clones are missing from TCRdb's copy, which holds only in-frame ones; the method was immunoSEQ multiplex PCR. The repertoire holds about 370,000 clones, with around 87% as singletons. The material sequenced was peripheral blood. Receptor source: a woman in her twenties or thirties with COVID-19, enrolled during active disease.

The V and J genes are TRBV6-2 or TRBV6-3 and TRBJ2-4; a possible D gene is TRBD2 (5 bases). This CDR3 has 15 residues. CDR1 and CDR2 (germline): MNHEY, SVGEGT. Trimming stripped 5 bases from V and 0 bases from J, with 11 bases between. The CDR3 spells CASSPLGEAKNIQYF. CDR3 sequence (DNA): TGTGCCAGCAGTCCCCTCGGGGAAGCCAAAAACATTCAGTACTTC.

This rearrangement joins TRBV18 to TRBJ1-4; 8 bases align to TRBD1. Trimming removed 4 bases from V and 2 bases from J; junction bases left unmatched: 15. The germline V gene encodes CDR1 KGHSH and CDR2 LQKENI. The length of the CDR3 is 19 residues. The CDR3 protein is CASSRRQGTFSLTNEKLFF. DNA of the CDR3: TGTGCCAGCTCACGACGACAGGGGACTTTCAGCTTGACTAATGAAAAACTGTTTTTT. Variable domain in full (rest from reference TRBV18 and TRBJ1-4): NAGVMQNPRHLVRRRGQEARLRCSPMKGHSHVYWYRQLPEEGLKFMVYLQKENIIDESGMPKERFSAEFPKEGPSILRIQQVVRGDSAAYFCASSRRQGTFSLTNEKLFFGSGTQLSVL.

The rearrangement uses TRBV3-1 (or the pseudogene TRBV3-2) and TRBJ2-7, with 10 positions matching TRBD1. CDR3 size: 15 residues. Germline assignment: CDR1 LGHDT and CDR2 YNNKEL (reference sequence). J gave up 0 bases and V 1 base, and 0 bases lay outside the gene matches. CDR3 DNA sequence: TGTGCCAGCAGCCAAGGGACAGGGGGCTCCTACGAGCAGTACTTC. It codes for CASSQGTGGSYEQYF.

The chain uses TRBV6-2 or TRBV6-3 and TRBJ2-7, with 11 bases fitting TRBD1. The CDR3 is 14 amino acids. V was pared by 5 bases and J by 3 bases, with 3 bases of the junction left unmatched. Germline V gene data show CDR1 as MNHEY and CDR2 as SVGEGT. The CDR3 DNA reads as TGTGCCAGCAGTCTGGGGACAGGGGGCTACGAGCAGTACTTC. Amino acid sequence: CASSLGTGGYEQYF.

The gene calls are TRBV18 and TRBJ2-3; no reliable D call. Trimming took off 3 bases at V and 1 base at J, with 14 bases between the two ends. Germline CDR1 is KGHSH and CDR2 is LQKENI. This CDR3 has 16 amino acids. The CDR3 is CASSPLVVAGTDTQYF. The CDR3 coding sequence is TGTGCCAGCTCACCCCTTGTGGTAGCAGGCACAGATACGCAGTATTTT. The variable domain in full, with the rest retrieved from reference TRBV18 and TRBJ2-3, is NAGVMQNPRHLVRRRGQEARLRCSPMKGHSHVYWYRQLPEEGLKFMVYLQKENIIDESGMPKERFSAEFPKEGPSILRIQQVVRGDSAAYFCASSPLVVAGTDTQYFGPGTRLTVL.

This chain uses TRBV7-8 with TRBJ2-7; the match to TRBD2 covers 7 bases. The V and J ends lost 4 bases and 4 bases, in that order; junction bases with no gene match: 13. The CDR3 is 16 residues long. The V gene's germline CDR1 is SGHVS and CDR2 FQNEAQ. The CDR3 spells CASSSGGGSWIYEQYF. The CDR3 DNA reads as TGTGCCAGCAGCTCCGGTGGCGGGAGTTGGATTTACGAGCAGTACTTC.

V gene TRBV18 combines with J gene TRBJ1-1; 8 bases fit TRBD1. The junction had 5 bases not matched to a gene; V was cut back by 6 bases and J by 11 bases. CDR3 size: 11 residues. Germline V gene lookup returns CDR1 KGHSH and CDR2 LQKENI. In DNA, the CDR3 is TGTGCCAGCTCCCATACAGGGGGGGCTTTCTTT. This encodes CASSHTGGAFF.

The gene calls are TRBV19 and TRBJ2-7; 14 bases match TRBD2. Germline CDR1 and CDR2: LNHDA and SQIVND (reference sequence). This CDR3 contains 17 residues. With 5 bases clipped from V and 0 bases from J, the junction kept 6 bases outside the gene matches. CDR3 protein: CASSYSGTSGSSYEQYF. The CDR3 DNA is TGTGCCAGTAGTTATTCCGGGACTAGCGGGAGCTCCTACGAGCAGTACTTC.

The rearrangement uses TRBV28 and TRBJ2-5; 9 bases match TRBD1. Trimming cost V 6 bases and J 4 bases; bases outside gene matches: 3. The germline CDR1 and CDR2 sequences are MDHEN and SYDVKM. The CDR3 runs 13 residues. CDR3 nucleotide sequence: TGTGCCAGCAGGGGACAGGGAGGAGAGACCCAGTACTTC. Protein product: CASRGQGGETQYF. The whole variable domain, remainder taken from reference TRBV28 and TRBJ2-5, is DVKVTQSSRYLVKRTGEKVFLECVQDMDHENMFWYRQDPGLGLRLIYFSYDVKMKEKGDIPEGYSVSREKKERFSLILESASTNQTSMYLCASRGQGGETQYFGPGTRLLVL.

The rearrangement joins TRBV19 to TRBJ2-1; TRBD2 aligns across 10 bases. Germline V CDR1 and CDR2: LNHDA, SQIVND (reference sequence). This CDR3 region has 16 residues. Trimming cost V 5 bases and J 10 bases; bases outside gene matches: 14. CDR3 in amino acids: CASSSLAGVNLLEQFF. CDR3 DNA: TGTGCCAGTAGTTCGCTAGCGGGAGTAAACCTTTTGGAGCAGTTCTTC.

This chain uses TRBV7-8 with TRBJ2-7; 13 positions agree with TRBD2. The V gene end was trimmed by 5 bases and the J gene end by 5 bases; junction bases not matched to a gene: 3. CDR3 size: 14 residues. Germline CDR1 is SGHVS and CDR2 is FQNEAQ. The CDR3 is CASSRGLAGDEQYF. CDR3 nucleotides: TGTGCCAGCAGCCGAGGACTAGCGGGAGACGAGCAGTACTTC.

V is TRBV24-1 and J is TRBJ2-2; D remains ambiguous. CDR1 is KGHDR, CDR2 SFDVKD, per germline. The CDR3 totals 13 residues. The ends were cut back, 11 bases at V and 1 base at J, with 10 bases in the middle. CDR3 in amino acids: CASGPWNTGELFF. CDR3 coding DNA: TGTGCCAGCGGCCCATGGAACACCGGGGAGCTGTTTTTT.

The V call is TRBV2, the J call TRBJ2-7, with D maybe TRBD2 (5 bases). V was cut by 5 bases and J by 7 bases, with 6 bases left in between. This CDR3 has 10 residues. Germline V gene lookup returns CDR1 SNHLY and CDR2 FYNNEI. CDR3 amino acids: CASSRREQYF. DNA of the CDR3: TGTGCCAGCAGTAGGAGGGAGCAGTACTTC.

The V and J genes are TRBV5-6 and TRBJ2-2, with D maybe TRBD2 (6 bases). The germline V and J ends were trimmed by 7 bases and 8 bases, with 15 bases remaining between them. The CDR3 length is 13 residues. CDR1 SGHDT and CDR2 YYEEEE come from the germline V gene. This chain's CDR3 is CASRGLPGGELFF. DNA of the CDR3: TGTGCCAGCCGGGGACTGCCCGGGGGGGAGCTGTTTTTT.

The chain carries TRBV7-9 and TRBJ2-1, with 10 bases matching TRBD2. V lost 5 bases, J lost 6 bases, and 4 bases stayed unmatched. Per the germline V gene, CDR1 is SEHNR and CDR2 is FQNEAQ (reference sequence). The CDR3 length is 14 residues. In DNA, the CDR3 is TGTGCCAGCAGCACAGGGACTAGCGCCAATGAGCAGTTCTTC. This sequence encodes CASSTGTSANEQFF.

The chain carries TRBV6-6 and TRBJ2-1; 7 bases map to TRBD2. J gave up 2 bases and V 7 bases, and 5 bases lay outside the gene matches. This CDR3 has 14 amino acids. CDR1 and CDR2 (germline): MNHNY, SVGAGI (reference sequence). The CDR3 DNA is TGTGCCAGCACCAGAGGACTAGCCTACAATGAGCAGTTCTTC. Its translation is CASTRGLAYNEQFF.

This clone appeared a few times. The chain joins TRBV6-2 or TRBV6-3 to TRBJ2-3; 10 bases line up with TRBD2. Germline-derived CDR1 and CDR2 are MNHEY and SVGEGT. V shed 5 bases and J 3 bases; nucleotides not matched to a gene: 5. The CDR3 totals 15 residues. DNA of the CDR3: TGTGCCAGCAGTCAACTAGCGGGGAAAACAGATACGCAGTATTTT. Translation gives CASSQLAGKTDTQYF.

In DNA, the CDR3 is TGTGCCAGCAGTCCCCAAGGGCGGGCAGGGGCTAACTATGGCTACACCTTC. This encodes CASSPQGRAGANYGYTF. The rearrangement uses TRBV6-6 and TRBJ1-2, with D perhaps matching TRBD1 (6 bases). Germline-derived CDR1 and CDR2 are MNHNY and SVGAGI (reference sequence). V shed 5 bases and J shed 0 bases, with 19 bases lying between them. This CDR3 is built from 17 residues.